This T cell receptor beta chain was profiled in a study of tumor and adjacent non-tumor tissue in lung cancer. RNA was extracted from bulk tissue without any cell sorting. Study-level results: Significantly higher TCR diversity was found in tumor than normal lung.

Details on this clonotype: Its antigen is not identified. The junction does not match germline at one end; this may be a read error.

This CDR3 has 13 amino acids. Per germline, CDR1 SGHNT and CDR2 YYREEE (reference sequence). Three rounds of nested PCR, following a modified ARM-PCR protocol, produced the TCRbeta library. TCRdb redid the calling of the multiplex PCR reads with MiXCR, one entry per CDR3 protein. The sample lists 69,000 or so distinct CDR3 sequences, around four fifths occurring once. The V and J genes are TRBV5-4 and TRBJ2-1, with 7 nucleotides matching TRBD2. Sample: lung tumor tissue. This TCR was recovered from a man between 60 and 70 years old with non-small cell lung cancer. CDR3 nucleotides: TGCGCCAGCAGCGGGACCCACATGAATGAGCAGTTCTTC. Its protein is CASSGTHMNEQFF.